The present entry profiles one T cell receptor beta chain with its context. Its antigen is not identified. Likely unrecorded immune exposures existed in these nominally healthy donors. This CDR3 has 15 residues. Trimming left V 3 bases short and J 3 bases short, with 14 bases between. Per germline, CDR1 MNHEY and CDR2 SMNVEV (reference sequence). PCR was performed using 60 Vbeta and 13 Jbeta primers. Clones were sequenced by immunoSEQ multiplex PCR, and TCRdb holds only the in-frame ones, with some missing. The sample table sets out about 200,000 clones. This sample was taken from a study of cytomegalovirus exposure and HLA in healthy donors. Study-wide results and caveats: Links to common viral pathogens appeared, in a later analysis, for several of the most significant clusters.

The source of this sequence is a girl aged 2 to 9 in good health and CMV-seropositive. This chain connects TRBV27 to TRBJ1-1; D not certain. The sequencing input was PBMCs. Here the CDR3 reads CASSFVSPRYTEAFF. DNA for the CDR3: TGTGCCAGCAGTTTTGTATCACCGAGATACACTGAAGCTTTCTTT.